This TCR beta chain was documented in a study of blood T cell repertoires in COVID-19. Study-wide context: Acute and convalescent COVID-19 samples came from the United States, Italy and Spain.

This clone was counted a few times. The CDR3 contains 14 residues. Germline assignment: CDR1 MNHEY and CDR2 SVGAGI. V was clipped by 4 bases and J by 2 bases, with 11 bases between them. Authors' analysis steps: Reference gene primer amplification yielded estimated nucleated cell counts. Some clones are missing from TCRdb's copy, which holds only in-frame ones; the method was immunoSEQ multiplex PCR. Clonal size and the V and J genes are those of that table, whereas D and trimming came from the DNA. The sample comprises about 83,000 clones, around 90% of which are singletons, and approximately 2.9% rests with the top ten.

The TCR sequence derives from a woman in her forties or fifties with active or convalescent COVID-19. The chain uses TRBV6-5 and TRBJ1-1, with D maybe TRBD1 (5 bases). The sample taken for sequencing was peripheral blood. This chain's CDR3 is CASSLTVLNTEAFF. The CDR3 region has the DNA TGTGCCAGCAGTTTGACAGTTTTAAACACTGAAGCTTTCTTT.